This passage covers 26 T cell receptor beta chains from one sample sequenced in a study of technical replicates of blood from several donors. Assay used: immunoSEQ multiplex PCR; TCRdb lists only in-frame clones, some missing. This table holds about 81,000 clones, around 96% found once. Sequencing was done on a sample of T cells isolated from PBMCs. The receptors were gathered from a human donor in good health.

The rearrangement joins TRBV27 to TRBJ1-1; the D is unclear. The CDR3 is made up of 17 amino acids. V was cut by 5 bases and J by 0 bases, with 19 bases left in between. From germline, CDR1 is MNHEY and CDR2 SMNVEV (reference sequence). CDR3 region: CASSLKMEAALNTEAFF. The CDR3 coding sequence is TGTGCCAGCAGTCTAAAAATGGAGGCAGCTTTGAACACTGAAGCTTTCTTT.

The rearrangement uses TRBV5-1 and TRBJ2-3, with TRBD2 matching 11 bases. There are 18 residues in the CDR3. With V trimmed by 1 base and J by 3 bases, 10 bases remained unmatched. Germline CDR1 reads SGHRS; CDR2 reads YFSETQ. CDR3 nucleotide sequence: TGCGCCAGCAGCTTGAGAACTAGCGGGAGTAGGTTGACAGATACGCAGTATTTT. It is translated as CASSLRTSGSRLTDTQYF.

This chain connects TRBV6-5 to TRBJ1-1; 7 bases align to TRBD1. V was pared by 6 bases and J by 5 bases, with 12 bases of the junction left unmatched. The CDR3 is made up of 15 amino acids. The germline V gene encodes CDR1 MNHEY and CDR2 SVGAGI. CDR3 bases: TGTGCCAGCAGGACCCGACAGGGAATTAGGACTGAAGCTTTCTTT. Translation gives CASRTRQGIRTEAFF.

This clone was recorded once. The CDR3: CASTLTHPSYTEAFF. CDR3 nucleotide sequence: TGTGCCAGCACCCTCACCCACCCGAGTTACACTGAAGCTTTCTTT. The chain links TRBV7-6 to TRBJ1-1, with D uncertain. This CDR3 has 15 amino acids. V dropped 7 bases and J dropped 3 bases, with 18 bases sitting between them. Germline CDR1 and CDR2: SGHVS and FNYEAQ.

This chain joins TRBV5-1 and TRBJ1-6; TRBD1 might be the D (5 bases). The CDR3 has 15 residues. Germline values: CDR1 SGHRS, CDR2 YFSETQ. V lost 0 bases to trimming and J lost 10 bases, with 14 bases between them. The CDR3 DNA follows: TGCGCCAGCAGCTTGGCCGTCGGAGCAGGGTCACCCCTCCACTTT. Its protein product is CASSLAVGAGSPLHF. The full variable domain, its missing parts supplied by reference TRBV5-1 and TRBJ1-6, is KAGVTQTPRYLIKTRGQQVTLSCSPISGHRSVSWYQQTPGQGLQFLFEYFSETQRNKGNFPGRFSGRQFSNSRSEMNVSTLELGDSALYLCASSLAVGAGSPLHFGNGTRLTVT.

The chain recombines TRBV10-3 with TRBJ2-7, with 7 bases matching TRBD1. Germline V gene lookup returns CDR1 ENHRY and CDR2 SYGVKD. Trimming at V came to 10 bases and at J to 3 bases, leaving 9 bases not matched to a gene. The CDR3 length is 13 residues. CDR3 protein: CATAWDRGYEQYF. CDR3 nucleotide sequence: TGTGCCACTGCATGGGACAGAGGCTACGAGCAGTACTTC.

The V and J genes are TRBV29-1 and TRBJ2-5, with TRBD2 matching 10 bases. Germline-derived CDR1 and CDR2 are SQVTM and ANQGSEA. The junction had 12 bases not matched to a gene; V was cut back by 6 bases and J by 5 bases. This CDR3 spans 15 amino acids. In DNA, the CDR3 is TGCAGCGTGCAGACTCCGGGACTAGCGTCTGAGACCCAGTACTTC. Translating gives CSVQTPGLASETQYF.

The chain's CDR3 is CASSPRTGTVANTGELFF. DNA for the CDR3: TGTGCCAGCAGCCCCCGCACCGGGACAGTCGCGAACACCGGGGAGCTGTTTTTT. This sequence joins TRBV9 and TRBJ2-2; TRBD1 matches at 7 bases. Trimming at V came to 4 bases and at J to 0 bases, leaving 12 bases not matched to a gene. The CDR3 has 18 residues. CDR1 is SGDLS and CDR2 is YYNGEE in the germline V gene.

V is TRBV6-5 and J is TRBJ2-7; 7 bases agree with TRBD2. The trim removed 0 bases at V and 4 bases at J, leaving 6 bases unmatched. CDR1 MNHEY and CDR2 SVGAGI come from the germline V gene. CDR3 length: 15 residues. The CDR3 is CASSYSGGSVYEQYF. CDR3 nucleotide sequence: TGTGCCAGCAGTTACTCGGGAGGGTCTGTTTACGAGCAGTACTTC.

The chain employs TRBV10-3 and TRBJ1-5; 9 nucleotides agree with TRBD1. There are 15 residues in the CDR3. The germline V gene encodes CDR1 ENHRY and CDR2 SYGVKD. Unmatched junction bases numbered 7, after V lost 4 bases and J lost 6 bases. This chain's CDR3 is CAISARQGEGQPQHF. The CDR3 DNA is TGTGCCATCAGTGCGAGACAGGGGGAGGGTCAGCCCCAGCATTTT.

CDR3 bases: TGTGCCAGCAGCTTATGGCCAGGGCCCCTCTATGGCTACACCTTC. Protein product: CASSLWPGPLYGYTF. The V gene is TRBV7-3, the J gene TRBJ1-2; perhaps TRBD1 as D (5 bases). This CDR3 has 15 residues. V was trimmed by 2 bases and J by 4 bases, leaving 14 bases between them. The germline gives CDR1 SGHTA, CDR2 FQGTGA.

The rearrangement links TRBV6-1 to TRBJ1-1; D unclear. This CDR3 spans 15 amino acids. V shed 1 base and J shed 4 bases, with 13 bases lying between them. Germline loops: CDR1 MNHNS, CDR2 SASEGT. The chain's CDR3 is CASSEDPQRSTEAFF. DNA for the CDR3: TGTGCCAGCAGTGAAGACCCTCAGAGGAGCACTGAAGCTTTCTTT.

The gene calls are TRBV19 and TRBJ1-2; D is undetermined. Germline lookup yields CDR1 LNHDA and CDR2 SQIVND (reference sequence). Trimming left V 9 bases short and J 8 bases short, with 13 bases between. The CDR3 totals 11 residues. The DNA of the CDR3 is TGTGCCAGCTCCCAGGCCTTCGGCTACACCTTC. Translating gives CASSQAFGYTF.

The CDR3 bases are TGTGCCAGCAGCGAGCAGGGCGTCTCTGGAAACACCATATATTTT. It codes for CASSEQGVSGNTIYF. The chain combines TRBV9 with TRBJ1-3, with a possible D match to TRBD1 (5 bases). CDR1 SGDLS and CDR2 YYNGEE come from the germline V gene. V was clipped by 3 bases and J by 0 bases, with 10 bases between them. The CDR3 is made up of 15 amino acids.

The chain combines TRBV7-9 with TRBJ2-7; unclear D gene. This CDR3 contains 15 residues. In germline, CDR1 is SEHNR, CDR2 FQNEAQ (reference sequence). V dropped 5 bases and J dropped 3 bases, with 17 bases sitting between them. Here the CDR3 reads CASSTSSAAYYEQYF. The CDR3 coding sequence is TGTGCCAGCAGCACTTCCTCGGCGGCCTACTACGAGCAGTACTTC.

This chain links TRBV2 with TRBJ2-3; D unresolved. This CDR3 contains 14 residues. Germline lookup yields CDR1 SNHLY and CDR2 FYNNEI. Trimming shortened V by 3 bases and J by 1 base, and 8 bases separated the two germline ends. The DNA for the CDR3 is TGTGCCAGCAGTGACAGGATGGGCACAGATACGCAGTATTTT. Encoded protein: CASSDRMGTDTQYF.

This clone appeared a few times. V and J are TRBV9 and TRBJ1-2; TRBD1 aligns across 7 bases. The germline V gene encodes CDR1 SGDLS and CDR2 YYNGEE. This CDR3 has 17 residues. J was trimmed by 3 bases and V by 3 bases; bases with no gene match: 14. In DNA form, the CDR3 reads TGTGCCAGCAGCGAGAGGGACAGCTCACGAACCGACTATGGCTACACCTTC. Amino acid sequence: CASSERDSSRTDYGYTF.

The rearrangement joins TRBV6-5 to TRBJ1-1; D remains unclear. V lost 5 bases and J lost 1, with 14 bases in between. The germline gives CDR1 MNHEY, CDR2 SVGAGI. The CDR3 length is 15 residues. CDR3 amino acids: CASSPLVGPNTEAFF. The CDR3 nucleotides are TGTGCCAGCAGTCCCCTAGTAGGCCCGAACACTGAAGCTTTCTTT.

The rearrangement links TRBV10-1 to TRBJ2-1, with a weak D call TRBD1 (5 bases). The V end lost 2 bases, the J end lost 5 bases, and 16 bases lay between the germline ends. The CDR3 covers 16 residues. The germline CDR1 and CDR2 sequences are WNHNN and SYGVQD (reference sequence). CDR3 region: CASSEVGQGKDNEQFF. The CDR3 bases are TGCGCCAGCAGTGAGGTCGGGCAGGGTAAAGACAATGAGCAGTTCTTC.

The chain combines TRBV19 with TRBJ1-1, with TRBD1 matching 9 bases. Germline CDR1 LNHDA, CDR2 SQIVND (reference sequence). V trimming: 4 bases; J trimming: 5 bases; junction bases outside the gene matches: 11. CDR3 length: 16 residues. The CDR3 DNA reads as TGTGCCAGTAGTACCACCCTAACAGGGGGCTATACTGAAGCTTTCTTT. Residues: CASSTTLTGGYTEAFF.

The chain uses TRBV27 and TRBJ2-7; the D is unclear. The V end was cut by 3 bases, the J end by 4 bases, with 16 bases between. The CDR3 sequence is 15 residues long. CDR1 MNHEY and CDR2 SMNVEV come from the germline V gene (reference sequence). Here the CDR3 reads CASSLIRQAVYEQYF. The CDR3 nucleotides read TGTGCCAGCAGTTTGATCAGGCAGGCAGTTTACGAGCAGTACTTC.

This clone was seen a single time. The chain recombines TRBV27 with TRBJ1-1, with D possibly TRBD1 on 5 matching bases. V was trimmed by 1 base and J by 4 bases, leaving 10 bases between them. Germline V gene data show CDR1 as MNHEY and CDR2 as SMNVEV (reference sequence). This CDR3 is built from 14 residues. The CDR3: CASSLYRGGTEAFF. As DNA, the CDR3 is TGTGCCAGCAGTTTATATAGGGGTGGCACTGAAGCTTTCTTT.

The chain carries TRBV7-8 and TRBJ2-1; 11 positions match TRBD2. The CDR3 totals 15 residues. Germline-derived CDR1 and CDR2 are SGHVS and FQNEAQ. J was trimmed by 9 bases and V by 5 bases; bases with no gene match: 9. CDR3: CASSQNSGGATEQFF. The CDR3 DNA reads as TGTGCCAGCAGCCAAAATAGCGGGGGGGCGACTGAGCAGTTCTTC.

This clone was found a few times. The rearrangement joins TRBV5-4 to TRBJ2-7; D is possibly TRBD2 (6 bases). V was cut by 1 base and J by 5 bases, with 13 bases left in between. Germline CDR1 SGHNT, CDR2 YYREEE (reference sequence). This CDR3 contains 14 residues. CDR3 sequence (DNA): TGTGCCAGCAGCTTGTATGCAGGGAGGAACGAGCAGTACTTC. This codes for CASSLYAGRNEQYF.

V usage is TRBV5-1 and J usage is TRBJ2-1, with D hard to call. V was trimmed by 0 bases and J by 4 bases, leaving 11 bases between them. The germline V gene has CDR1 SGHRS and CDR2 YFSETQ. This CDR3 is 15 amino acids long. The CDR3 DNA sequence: TGCGCCAGCAGCTTGGTGGAGCTACTTTACAATGAGCAGTTCTTC. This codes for CASSLVELLYNEQFF.

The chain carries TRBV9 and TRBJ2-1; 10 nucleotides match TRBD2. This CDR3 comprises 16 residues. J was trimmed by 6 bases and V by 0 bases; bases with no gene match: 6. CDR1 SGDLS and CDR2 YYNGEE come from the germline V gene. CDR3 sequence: CASSVDPSGSANEQFF. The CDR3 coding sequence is TGTGCCAGCAGCGTAGATCCTAGCGGGAGTGCCAATGAGCAGTTCTTC.